This is a list of T cell receptor beta chains from one sample in a study of a mutant IDH1 vaccine in newly diagnosed glioma. Sequencing was performed with immunoSEQ multiplex PCR; in TCRdb, only in-frame clones are kept and a portion is missing. The top ten hold around 4% of the sample, which has 35,000 to 50,000 clones, approximately 90% seen once. Their specific antigens are unknown. The sequencing used PBMCs, collected from a glioma patient whose treatment included an IDH1 peptide vaccine. The receptor source for this set is a man in his fifties or sixties with glioma. Both conserved end residues are part of each CDR3. A D gene is named only where the DNA matches it firmly. Only part of the rows carry a size: once, few, many, or a class if the clone is expanded.

V	size	J	D	DNA	CDR3
TRBV10-3	.	TRBJ2-7	TRBD1	TGTGCCATCAGGGGGACAGAGGGCGTCTCCTACGAGCAGTACTTC	CAIRGTEGVSYEQYF
TRBV4-3	.	TRBJ1-2	TRBD1	TGCGCCAGCAGCCAAAGTCGTACAGGGGGAAAGGCTCTTAATGGCTACACCTTC	CASSQSRTGGKALNGYTF
TRBV25-1	.	TRBJ1-4	.	TGTGCCAGCAGTCCCTTGGGGAGCAGGGTTGAAAAACTGTTTTTT	CASSPLGSRVEKLFF
TRBV15	.	TRBJ1-2	.	TGTGCCACCAGCAGGAGCCTTGGAGGCTACACCTTC	CATSRSLGGYTF
TRBV6-5	.	TRBJ2-7	.	TGTGCCAGCAGTTCAAATACGGTCGTAATCTACGAGCAGTACTTC	CASSSNTVVIYEQYF
TRBV30	.	TRBJ1-2	.	TGTGCCTGGAGTGTCGGTCCGTATGGCTACACCTTC	CAWSVGPYGYTF
TRBV11-2	few	TRBJ1-2	.	TGTGCCAGCAGCTCTACAGGGATCTATGGCTACACCTTC	CASSSTGIYGYTF
TRBV19	.	TRBJ2-7	.	TGTGCCAGTGGGCGAAGGGGGGCCTACGAGCAGTACTTC	CASGRRGAYEQYF
TRBV20-1	.	TRBJ2-1	.	TGCAGTGCCAACGGCCCCAATGAGCAGTTCTTC	CSANGPNEQFF
TRBV6-5	.	TRBJ1-5	.	TGTGCCAGCAGTTTATCCCCCCGCCAGCCCCAGCATTTT	CASSLSPRQPQHF
TRBV13	.	TRBJ2-1	TRBD1	TGTGCCAGCAGCTTATTATCGCGCGGGACAGGTAACTACAATGAGCAGTTCTTC	CASSLLSRGTGNYNEQFF
TRBV6-1	.	TRBJ1-5	.	TGTGCCAGCAGTGAAGTAATTCAGCCCCAGCATTTT	CASSEVIQPQHF
TRBV2	.	TRBJ1-6	.	TGTGCCAGCAGCGCCGTGGGACCGGCCCTCCACTTT	CASSAVGPALHF
TRBV20-1	.	TRBJ2-7	.	TGCAGTGCTGGGAGATCCGAGCAGTACTTC	CSAGRSEQYF
TRBV10-1	.	TRBJ2-7	.	TGCGCCAGCAGTGATACTAGCAAGATCGACGAGCAGTACTTC	CASSDTSKIDEQYF
TRBV7-2	once	TRBJ2-3	.	TGTGCCAGCAGCTTGGGGGCTGGGGCGAAAGATACGCAGTATTTT	CASSLGAGAKDTQYF
TRBV7-2	.	TRBJ2-7	.	TGTGCCAGCAGCTTAGGACAGCCGGCCTACGAGCAGTACTTC	CASSLGQPAYEQYF
TRBV2	.	TRBJ2-7	.	TGTGCCAGCAGTTCTCAGGGGATTGGGAACGAGCAGTACTTC	CASSSQGIGNEQYF
TRBV30	.	TRBJ1-2	.	TGTGCCTGGTCCTCCTGGGCATTTGGCTACACCTTC	CAWSSWAFGYTF
TRBV30	.	TRBJ1-6	TRBD1	TGTGCCTGGACCGCAACGACAGGGGCTAATTCACCCCTCCACTTT	CAWTATTGANSPLHF
TRBV14	.	TRBJ2-7	TRBD1	TGTGCCAGCAGCCATGGGACAGGGGAGTTCTACGAGCAGTACTTC	CASSHGTGEFYEQYF
TRBV29-1	.	TRBJ1-2	.	TGCAGCGTTGTAGCGAACTATGGCTACACCTTC	CSVVANYGYTF
TRBV11-3	.	TRBJ2-2	.	TGTGCCAGCAGCTTAGAGGACGGGGAGCTGTTTTTT	CASSLEDGELFF
TRBV7-9	.	TRBJ1-1	.	TGTGCCAGCAGCTTAGCGCGGGGGCGCGGCACTGAAGCTTTCTTT	CASSLARGRGTEAFF
TRBV11-3	.	TRBJ2-3	.	TGTGCCAGCAGTCGGGGTACTTCAGGGGCCCTGCCAGATACGCAGTATTTT	CASSRGTSGALPDTQYF
TRBV5-1	.	TRBJ2-5	.	TGCGCCAGCAGCGTACCACAGGGCCAGGAGACCCAGTACTTC	CASSVPQGQETQYF
TRBV5-1	.	TRBJ2-3	TRBD2	TGCGCCAGCAGCTTAGCGGGAGTGGGAGATACGCAGTATTTT	CASSLAGVGDTQYF
TRBV4-3	.	TRBJ2-5	TRBD1	TGCGCCAGCAGCCGCGCGGACAGGGGGGCGGAGACCCAGTACTTC	CASSRADRGAETQYF
TRBV27	.	TRBJ2-7	TRBD2	TGTGCCAGCAGTTTATCGAGGCTAGCGGACACGTCCGAGCAGTACTTC	CASSLSRLADTSEQYF
TRBV19	.	TRBJ1-6	TRBD1	TGTGCCAGTAGTATGACCGGGACAGGGGAAAGGTCACCCCTCCACTTT	CASSMTGTGERSPLHF